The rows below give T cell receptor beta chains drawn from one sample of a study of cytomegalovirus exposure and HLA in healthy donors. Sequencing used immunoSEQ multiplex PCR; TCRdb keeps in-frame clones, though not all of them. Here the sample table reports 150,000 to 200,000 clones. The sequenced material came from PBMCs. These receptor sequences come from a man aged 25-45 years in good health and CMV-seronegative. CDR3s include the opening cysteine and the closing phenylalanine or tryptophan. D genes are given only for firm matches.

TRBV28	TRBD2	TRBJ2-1	CASTERRTSGMYNEQFF
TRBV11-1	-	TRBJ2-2	CASSLTASRGGELFF
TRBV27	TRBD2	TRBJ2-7	CASKIGGGVEQYF
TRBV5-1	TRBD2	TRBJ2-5	CASQMSGRAQETQYF
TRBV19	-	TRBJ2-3	CASSIQSTDTQYF
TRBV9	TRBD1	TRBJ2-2	CASSVVAGGIPGELFF
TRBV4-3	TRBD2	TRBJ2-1	CASSQDFPLAASYNEQFF
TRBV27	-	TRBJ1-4	CASTNGGVNEKLFF
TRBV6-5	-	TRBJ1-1	CASERGYRTEAFF
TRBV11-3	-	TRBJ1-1	CASSLGLLMNTEAFF
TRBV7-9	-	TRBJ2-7	CASKGRNSYEQYF
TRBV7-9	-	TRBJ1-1	CASSPWAGEVAEAFF
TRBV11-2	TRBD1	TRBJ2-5	CASSTWDRGQETQYF
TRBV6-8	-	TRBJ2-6	CASSPTGVGGANVLTF
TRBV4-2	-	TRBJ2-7	CASSQDSHSTYEQYF
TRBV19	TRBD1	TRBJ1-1	CASTTRTGFMNTEAFF
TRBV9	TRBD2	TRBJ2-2	CASSVVPMRGTGELFF
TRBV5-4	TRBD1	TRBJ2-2	CASSTGQGYTGELFF
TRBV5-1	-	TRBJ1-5	CANLPPGSQPQHF
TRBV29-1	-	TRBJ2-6	CSVGGFSSGANVLTF
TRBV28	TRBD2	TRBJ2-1	CASSLGTSDGDEQFF
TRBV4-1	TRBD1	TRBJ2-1	CASSQDGQGIGDEQFF
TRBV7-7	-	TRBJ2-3	CASSYTSGDTQYF
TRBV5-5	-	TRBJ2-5	CASSLHRSVDQETQYF
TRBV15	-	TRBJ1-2	CATTSARQANYGYTF
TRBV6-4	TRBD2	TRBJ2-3	CASSDRGVTDTQYF
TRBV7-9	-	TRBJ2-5	CASSSQEQETQYF
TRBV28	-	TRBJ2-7	CASSFQDNYEQYF
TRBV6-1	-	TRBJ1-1	CASSELREGVSTFF
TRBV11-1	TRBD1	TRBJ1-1	CASRSGQEGLNTEAFF
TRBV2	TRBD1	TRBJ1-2	CASRQGLGEYTF
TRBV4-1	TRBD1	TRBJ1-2	CASSPQGGNYGYTF
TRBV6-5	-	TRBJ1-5	CASALSGVDQPQHF
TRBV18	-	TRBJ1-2	CASSPPAGWIYGYTF
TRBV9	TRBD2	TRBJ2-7	CASSPRGTSGMYEQYF
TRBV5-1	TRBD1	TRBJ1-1	CASSLGPFDDRGSGTEAFF
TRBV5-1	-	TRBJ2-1	CASRRDSVNEQFF
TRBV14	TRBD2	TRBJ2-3	CASSQAVFGGRRYF
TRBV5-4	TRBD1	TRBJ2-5	CASSRPGGPQETQYF
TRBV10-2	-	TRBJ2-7	CASSDTGTVGGEQYF
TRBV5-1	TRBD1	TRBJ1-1	CASRADRGRTEAFF
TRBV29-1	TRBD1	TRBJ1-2	CSVTGGDYGYTF
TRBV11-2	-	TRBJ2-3	CASSFSSPDTQYF
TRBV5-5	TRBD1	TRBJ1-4	CASSLPTGDEKLFF
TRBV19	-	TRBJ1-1	CASSRALNTEAFF
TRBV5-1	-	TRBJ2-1	CASSSTGADEQFF
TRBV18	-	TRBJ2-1	CASSPLTAAFAYEQFF
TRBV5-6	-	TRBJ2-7	CASSLGQISYEQYF
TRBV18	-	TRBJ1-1	CASSQSEDTEAFF
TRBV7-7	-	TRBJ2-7	CASSLRRSDEQYF
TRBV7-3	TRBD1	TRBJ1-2	CASSFTGTGNYGYTF
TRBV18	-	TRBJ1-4	CASSPQWLADNEKLFF